This passage covers 4 T cell receptor beta chains from one sample sequenced in a study of shared clonotypes between healthy human individuals (dated by TCRdb to about 2020). Libraries were built with the immunoSEQ multiplex PCR assay. This is the immuneACCESS table as TCRdb keeps it, with only in-frame sequences that have V and J called. A part of the clones is gone; compared with another copy, unresolved V genes explain less than half, and the rest is unexplained. This sample comprises 730,000 or so clones, about three quarters of them detected only once. Under 2% of the sample belongs to the ten largest clones. The source material was memory CD4+ T cells sorted from blood. The cell subset or site label, read with the paper, signifies: CD45RA-negative fraction. The receptors were sampled from a young woman in good health.

V is TRBV14 and J is TRBJ2-7; D gene ambiguous. V dropped 0 bases and J dropped 8 bases, with 14 bases sitting between them. Germline V CDR1 and CDR2: SGHDN, FVKESK. This CDR3 has 14 amino acids. The CDR3 nucleotides are TGTGCCAGCAGCCAAGATCTTGTCAGTTGGAAGCAGTACTTC. This sequence encodes CASSQDLVSWKQYF.

Turning to this clone: Different DNA sequences within this sample yield the same CDR3. The rearrangement links TRBV7-2 to TRBJ2-7; tentative D call: TRBD1 (6 bases). The germline gives CDR1 SGHTA, CDR2 FQGNSA. The V end lost 2 bases, the J end lost 3 bases, and 8 bases lay between the germline ends. The CDR3 is made up of 13 amino acids. The DNA of the CDR3 is TGTGCCAGCAGCTTAAACAGGGACTACGAGCAGTACTTC. Residues: CASSLNRDYEQYF.

This clone was seen more than once but under ten times. This chain uses TRBV19 with TRBJ1-2; possibly TRBD1 for D (5 bases). Trimming left V 3 bases short and J 6 bases short, with 11 bases between. This CDR3 has 13 amino acids. Looked up from germline, CDR1 is LNHDA and CDR2 is SQIVND (reference sequence). CDR3: CASSILTVDGYTF. The CDR3 DNA reads as TGTGCCAGTAGTATTTTGACAGTGGATGGCTACACCTTC.

This clone was counted once. Additional DNA sequences in this sample encode the identical CDR3. The rearrangement joins TRBV5-1 to TRBJ1-5; 8 bases agree with TRBD1. The length of the CDR3 is 14 residues. V lost 4 bases to trimming and J lost 7 bases; unmatched junction nucleotides: 7. Germline CDR1 reads SGHRS; CDR2 reads YFSETQ. CDR3 residues: CASSRTGGDQPQHF. The CDR3 DNA sequence: TGCGCCAGCAGCCGAACAGGGGGGGACCAGCCCCAGCATTTT.